Below are 26 T cell receptor beta chains sequenced from a single sample in a study of CD8 T cells in ankylosing spondylitis. Each CDR3 protein is one row after TCRdb ran MiXCR on the 5' RACE reads. Among just over 300,000 distinct CDR3 sequences listed, roughly 20% were seen once. Material: blood, either unsorted or a sorted T cell fraction (not recorded which). These TCRs come from a female donor with ankylosing spondylitis or in good health (not recorded which).

DNA for the CDR3: TGTGCCAGCACCTTTGGGCCCAATTCTGAAAAACTGTTTTTT. Residues: CASTFGPNSEKLFF. J is TRBJ1-4 and V is TRBV6-1; D gene unclear. Germline CDR1 MNHNS, CDR2 SASEGT. The V end was cut by 7 bases, the J end by 7 bases, with 16 bases between. This CDR3 region has 14 residues.

In this sample, this clonotype turned up a few times. The chain joins TRBV6-5 to TRBJ2-3; weak D call: TRBD2 (5 bases). Trimming cost V 4 bases and J 2 bases, with 10 bases left between them. The CDR3 consists of 14 residues. Germline assignment: CDR1 MNHEY and CDR2 SVGAGI. CDR3 sequence reads: CASSWSSNTDTQYF. The CDR3 DNA reads as TGTGCCAGCAGTTGGTCTAGCAACACAGATACGCAGTATTTT.

This clonotype was counted between two and nine times. This chain links TRBV24-1 with TRBJ2-1; 7 positions agree with TRBD2. Germline V gene sequence: CDR1 KGHDR, CDR2 SFDVKD. V lost 4 bases, J lost 10 bases, and 12 bases stayed unmatched. CDR3 size: 15 residues. The CDR3 spells CATSDPTGTIGEQFF. The CDR3 coding sequence is TGTGCCACCAGTGACCCAACGGGGACTATTGGAGAGCAGTTCTTC.

The rearrangement links TRBV12-3 or TRBV12-4 to TRBJ1-1; TRBD1 aligns across 7 bases. The CDR3 has 15 amino acids. Losses at the gene ends were 0 bases for V and 3 bases for J; bases not matched to a gene: 4. The CDR3 protein is CASSLANRGYTEAFF. For the CDR3, the DNA is TGTGCCAGCAGTTTAGCGAACAGGGGTTACACTGAAGCTTTCTTT.

The V call is TRBV7-2, the J call TRBJ2-7, with D tentatively TRBD2 (6 bases). Germline CDR1 SGHTA, CDR2 FQGNSA. This CDR3 is built from 13 residues. V dropped 4 bases and J dropped 9 bases, with 16 bases sitting between them. This CDR3 reads CASSSRTRLGQYF. The CDR3 DNA follows: TGTGCCAGCAGCTCACGGACCCGACTAGGGCAGTACTTC.

This sequence joins TRBV7-2 and TRBJ2-2; possible D gene TRBD2, 6 bases. The CDR3 is 14 amino acids. Germline CDR1 and CDR2: SGHTA and FQGNSA. Between the trimmed V and J ends, which lost 4 bases and 3 bases, there was a span of 9 bases. Written as DNA, the CDR3 is TGTGCCAGCAGCTCCGGAGGGTACACCGGGGAGCTGTTTTTT. Translating gives CASSSGGYTGELFF. The whole variable domain, filled in from reference TRBV7-2 and TRBJ2-2, reads GAGVSQSPSNKVTEKGKDVELRCDPISGHTALYWYRQSLGQGLEFLIYFQGNSAPDKSGLPSDRFSAERTGGSVSTLTIQRTQQEDSAVYLCASSSGGYTGELFFGEGSRLTVL.

A few counts support this clonotype. This chain joins TRBV6-1 and TRBJ2-7; D tentatively reads TRBD1 or TRBD2 (5 bases each). CDR1 and CDR2 from the germline V gene are MNHNS and SASEGT. The CDR3 runs 13 residues. V gave up 10 bases and J gave up 3 bases, with 16 bases separating them. The CDR3 loop reads CATSREGSYEQYF. In nucleotides, the CDR3 is TGTGCCACCTCCCGAGAGGGGAGCTACGAGCAGTACTTC.

Many counts were recorded for this clonotype. This rearrangement joins TRBV7-2 to TRBJ1-1; 8 bases align to TRBD1. Germline CDR1 SGHTA, CDR2 FQGNSA. Unmatched junction bases numbered 8, after V lost 3 bases and J lost 5 bases. The CDR3 length is 15 residues. CDR3 bases: TGTGCCAGCAGCTTGGCCAGGGGGCGTTCAACTGAAGCTTTCTTT. It translates to CASSLARGRSTEAFF.

The chain links TRBV11-2 to TRBJ2-7, with 7 bases matching TRBD1. Germline V gene data show CDR1 as SGHAT and CDR2 as FQNNGV. CDR3 length: 17 residues. V shed 4 bases and J 2 bases; nucleotides not matched to a gene: 14. CDR3 loop: CASSSLTGARKTYEQYF. In DNA form, the CDR3 reads TGTGCCAGCAGCTCCTTAACAGGGGCCCGCAAAACCTACGAGCAGTACTTC. Together with reference TRBV11-2 and TRBJ2-7, the CDR3 gives the full variable domain: EAGVAQSPRYKIIEKRQSVAFWCNPISGHATLYWYQQILGQGPKLLIQFQNNGVVDDSQLPKDRFSAERLKGVDSTLKIQPAKLEDSAVYLCASSSLTGARKTYEQYFGPGTRLTVT.

The chain has TRBV5-1 and TRBJ2-3, with 10 bases aligning to TRBD2. J lost 5 bases, V lost 2 bases, and 8 bases had no gene match. CDR1 is SGHRS and CDR2 is YFSETQ in the germline V gene. The length of the CDR3 is 16 residues. In DNA form, the CDR3 reads TGCGCCAGCAGCTTACTAGCGGGGACTCCTGGAGATACGCAGTATTTT. This sequence encodes CASSLLAGTPGDTQYF. The full variable domain, rest sourced from reference TRBV5-1 and TRBJ2-3, is KAGVTQTPRYLIKTRGQQVTLSCSPISGHRSVSWYQQTPGQGLQFLFEYFSETQRNKGNFPGRFSGRQFSNSRSEMNVSTLELGDSALYLCASSLLAGTPGDTQYFGPGTRLTVL.

This clonotype was counted at least ten times. The chain carries TRBV12-3 or TRBV12-4 and TRBJ1-1; possible D gene TRBD1, 5 bases. This CDR3 is built from 14 residues. Trimming pared 7 bases from V and 1 base from J, leaving 13 bases between. The CDR3 nucleotides are TGTGCCAGCACCCTCTTCCAGGGGAACACTGAAGCTTTCTTT. Protein sequence: CASTLFQGNTEAFF.

This clonotype came up many times. This sequence joins TRBV29-1 and TRBJ1-3; D is uncertain. Trimming shortened V by 7 bases and J by 0 bases, and 7 bases separated the two germline ends. This CDR3 has 12 residues. CDR1 SQVTM and CDR2 ANQGSEA come from the germline V gene. The CDR3 bases are TGCAGCGCACGAAACTCTGGAAACACCATATATTTT. Amino acids: CSARNSGNTIYF.

This chain joins TRBV7-9 and TRBJ2-1, with no clear D. The CDR3 has 14 residues. V gave up 9 bases and J gave up 0 bases, with 12 bases separating them. In germline, CDR1 is SEHNR, CDR2 FQNEAQ (reference sequence). In DNA form, the CDR3 reads TGTGCCAGTAATAATAGGGTCTCCTACAATGAGCAGTTCTTC. This gives the protein CASNNRVSYNEQFF.

The V and J genes are TRBV11-1 and TRBJ2-1; 13 bases agree with TRBD2. This CDR3 has 20 residues. After removal of 5 bases from V and 4 bases from J, the junction contained 17 bases not matched to a gene. Looked up from germline, CDR1 is SGHAT and CDR2 is FQDESV (reference sequence). CDR3 region: CASSIWTSGSILATYNEQFF. The CDR3 DNA is TGTGCCAGCAGCATATGGACTAGCGGGAGTATCCTCGCCACATACAATGAGCAGTTCTTC.

This CDR3 is CSAFPGLAGVDNEQFF. The DNA for the CDR3 is TGCAGTGCTTTCCCGGGACTAGCGGGAGTTGACAATGAGCAGTTCTTC. The chain uses TRBV20-1 and TRBJ2-1, with 14 bases lining up with TRBD2. This CDR3 comprises 16 residues. Germline CDR1 and CDR2: DFQATT and SNEGSKA (reference sequence). J lost 5 bases, V lost 5 bases, and 8 bases had no gene match.

The chain employs TRBV7-2 and TRBJ2-1; 7 bases match TRBD2. There are 15 residues in the CDR3. The V segment lost 5 bases and the J segment 9 bases; nucleotides outside the gene matches: 13. The germline V gene encodes CDR1 SGHTA and CDR2 FQGNSA. CDR3 in DNA: TGTGCCAGCAGCCCCCAACCCGCGGGAGAAATTGAGCAGTTCTTC. It codes for CASSPQPAGEIEQFF.

The V gene is TRBV20-1, the J gene TRBJ2-7; TRBD1 aligns across 7 bases. V trimming: 2 bases; J trimming: 7 bases; junction bases outside the gene matches: 5. CDR1 and CDR2 (germline): DFQATT, SNEGSKA (reference sequence). CDR3 length equals 12 residues. CDR3 residues: CSARRTGREQYF. The CDR3 nucleotides read TGCAGTGCTAGAAGGACAGGAAGGGAGCAGTACTTC.

This clonotype has only a few counts. J is TRBJ2-3 and V is TRBV12-5; D is ambiguous. V was pared by 0 bases and J by 6 bases, with 13 bases between. This CDR3 has 15 residues. Germline CDR1 and CDR2: LGHNT and FRNRAP. The CDR3 nucleotides are TGTGCTAGTGGTTTGGTACGTCCAGAGCCGGATACGCAGTATTTT. Translating it yields CASGLVRPEPDTQYF.

This clonotype was picked up many times. This chain uses TRBV12-3 or TRBV12-4 with TRBJ1-1; TRBD1 agrees at 7 bases. The CDR3 runs 14 residues. Trimming removed 5 bases from V and 0 bases from J; junction bases left unmatched: 3. CDR3 DNA sequence: TGTGCCAGCAGTCTACAGGGGATGAACACTGAAGCTTTCTTT. Its protein is CASSLQGMNTEAFF.

This chain joins TRBV15 and TRBJ1-4; 7 bases map to TRBD1. CDR3 size: 15 residues. Germline V gene data show CDR1 as LNHNV and CDR2 as YYDKDF (reference sequence). The ends lost 5 bases at V and 5 bases at J; junction bases unmatched: 8. For the CDR3, the DNA is TGTGCCACCAGCCTTCGGACAGGCTTCAATGAAAAACTGTTTTTT. Translated: CATSLRTGFNEKLFF. Drawing the rest from reference TRBV15 and TRBJ1-4, the complete variable domain is DAMVIQNPRYQVTQFGKPVTLSCSQTLNHNVMYWYQQKSSQAPKLLFHYYDKDFNNEADTPDNFQSRRPNTSFCFLDIRSPGLGDTAMYLCATSLRTGFNEKLFFGSGTQLSVL.

This clonotype was recorded many times. The chain combines TRBV30 with TRBJ2-5; possibly TRBD2 for D (5 bases). CDR1 is GTSNPN, CDR2 SVGIG, per germline (reference sequence). CDR3 length: 15 residues. With 2 bases removed from V and 7 bases from J, the gap between germline ends came to 20 bases. The CDR3 protein is CAWSPLAGRLLTQYF. The DNA for the CDR3 is TGTGCCTGGAGTCCCCTAGCTGGGAGACTCTTGACCCAGTACTTC.

V is TRBV7-2 and J is TRBJ2-7; D unclear. V was cut by 5 bases and J by 6 bases, with 8 bases left in between. CDR3 length: 11 residues. The V gene's germline CDR1 is SGHTA and CDR2 FQGNSA. The CDR3 region has the DNA TGTGCCAGCAGCGTAGTGGGCGAGCAGTACTTC. It specifies CASSVVGEQYF.

CDR3 protein: CSARDQASGRFTGELFF. CDR3 sequence (DNA): TGCAGTGCTAGAGATCAGGCTAGCGGGAGGTTTACCGGGGAGCTGTTTTTT. This chain links TRBV20-1 with TRBJ2-2; 11 bases align to TRBD2. This CDR3 spans 17 amino acids. V lost 0 bases, J lost 5 bases, and 8 bases stayed unmatched. Per the germline V gene, CDR1 is DFQATT and CDR2 is SNEGSKA (reference sequence).

This chain's CDR3 is CSVWTYERTQYF. The CDR3 DNA reads TGCAGTGTTTGGACTTACGAGAGGACCCAGTACTTC. The V gene is TRBV20-1, the J gene TRBJ2-5; D might be TRBD2 (5 bases). The CDR3 extends over 12 amino acids. Germline CDR1 is DFQATT and CDR2 is SNEGSKA (reference sequence). Trimming took 7 bases from V and 7 from J, leaving 16 bases between them.

The gene calls are TRBV6-2 or TRBV6-3 and TRBJ2-4, with 10 bases fitting TRBD2. Germline assignment: CDR1 MNHEY and CDR2 SVGEGT. The CDR3 has 15 amino acids. V trimming: 2 bases; J trimming: 8 bases; junction bases outside the gene matches: 6. The CDR3 reads CASSYLAGVGDIQYF. CDR3 nucleotide sequence: TGTGCCAGCAGTTACCTAGCGGGAGTTGGGGACATTCAGTACTTC.

This clonotype was seen a handful of times. This chain's CDR3 is CASSLAPSGTYEQYF. The CDR3 DNA is TGTGCCAGCAGCTTAGCGCCAAGCGGGACTTACGAGCAGTACTTC. This chain connects TRBV7-2 to TRBJ2-7; 7 positions match TRBD2. The CDR3 extends over 15 amino acids. With 0 bases clipped from V and 4 bases from J, the junction kept 6 bases outside the gene matches. Germline assignment: CDR1 SGHTA and CDR2 FQGNSA.